This T cell receptor beta chain was found in a study of follicular helper T cells after annual influenza vaccination. Profiled with immunoSEQ multiplex PCR; TCRdb holds only in-frame clones, not every one. The data show 6,500 to 8,500 clones, approximately 87% seen once. Germline trimming cut 4 bases from V and 5 bases from J; bases unmatched to any gene: 3. The CDR3 is 14 amino acids. Germline values: CDR1 KGHSH, CDR2 LQKENI. As for time point: 2014-2015 season, 7 days after vaccination. This chain joins TRBV18 and TRBJ2-3; 10 bases line up with TRBD2. Sequences were derived from CXCR5+ CD38- circulating T follicular helper cells from blood, sampled 7 days after influenza vaccination. Subset: circulating Tfh, non-naive CD4+CXCR5+PD-1+ (ICOS+CD38+ or ICOS-CD38-). The receptor comes from an adult who received the influenza vaccine. DNA of the CDR3: TGTGCCAGCTCACTCGGGACTAGCGAAGATACGCAGTATTTT. It is translated as CASSLGTSEDTQYF.